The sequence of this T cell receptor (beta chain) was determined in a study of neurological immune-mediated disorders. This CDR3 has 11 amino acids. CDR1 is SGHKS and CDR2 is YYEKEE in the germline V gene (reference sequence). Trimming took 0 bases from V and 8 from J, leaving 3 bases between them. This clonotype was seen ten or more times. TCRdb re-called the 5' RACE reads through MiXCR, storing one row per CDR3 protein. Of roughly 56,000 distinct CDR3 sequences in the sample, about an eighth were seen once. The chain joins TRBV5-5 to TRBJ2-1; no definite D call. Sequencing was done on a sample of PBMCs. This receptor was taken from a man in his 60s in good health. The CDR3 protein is CASSLVDEQFF. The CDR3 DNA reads TGTGCCAGCAGCTTGGTGGATGAGCAGTTCTTC.